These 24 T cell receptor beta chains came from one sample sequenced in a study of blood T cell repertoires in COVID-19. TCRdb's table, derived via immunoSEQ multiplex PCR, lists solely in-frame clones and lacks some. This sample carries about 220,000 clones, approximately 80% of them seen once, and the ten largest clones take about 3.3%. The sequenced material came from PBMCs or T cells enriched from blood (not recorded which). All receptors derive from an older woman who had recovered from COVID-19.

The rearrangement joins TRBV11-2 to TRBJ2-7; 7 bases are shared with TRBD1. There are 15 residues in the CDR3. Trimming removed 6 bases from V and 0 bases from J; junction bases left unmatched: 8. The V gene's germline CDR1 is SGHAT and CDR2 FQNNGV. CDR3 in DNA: TGTGCCAGCAGTCGGGACAGCATTAGCTCCTACGAGCAGTACTTC. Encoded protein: CASSRDSISSYEQYF.

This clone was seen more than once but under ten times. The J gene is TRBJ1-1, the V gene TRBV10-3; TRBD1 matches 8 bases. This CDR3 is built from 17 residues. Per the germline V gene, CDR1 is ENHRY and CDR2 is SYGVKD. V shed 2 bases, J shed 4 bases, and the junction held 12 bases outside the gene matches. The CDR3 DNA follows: TGTGCCATCAGTGAGAGACAGGGGAGAGTGAAGGTCACTGAAGCTTTCTTT. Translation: CAISERQGRVKVTEAFF.

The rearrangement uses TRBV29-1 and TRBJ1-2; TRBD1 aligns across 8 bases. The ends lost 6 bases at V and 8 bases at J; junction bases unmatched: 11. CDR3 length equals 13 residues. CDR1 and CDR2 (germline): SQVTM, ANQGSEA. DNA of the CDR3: TGCAGCGTCCTGACAGGGGCCGGATGGGGCTACACCTTC. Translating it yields CSVLTGAGWGYTF.

The CDR3 DNA is TGTGCCAGCTCACCACCTCAGTCAGGGGAGACCCAGTACTTC. Residues: CASSPPQSGETQYF. The chain joins TRBV18 to TRBJ2-5; a possible D gene is TRBD1 (5 bases). Trimming left V 0 bases short and J 5 bases short, with 10 bases between. CDR3 length equals 14 residues. Germline values: CDR1 KGHSH, CDR2 LQKENI.

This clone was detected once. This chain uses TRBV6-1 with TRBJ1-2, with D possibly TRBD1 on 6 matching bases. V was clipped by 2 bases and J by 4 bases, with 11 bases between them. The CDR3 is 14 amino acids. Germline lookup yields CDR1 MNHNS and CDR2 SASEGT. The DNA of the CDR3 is TGTGCCAGCAGTGAAAGGACAGACAGCTATGGCTACACCTTC. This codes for CASSERTDSYGYTF.

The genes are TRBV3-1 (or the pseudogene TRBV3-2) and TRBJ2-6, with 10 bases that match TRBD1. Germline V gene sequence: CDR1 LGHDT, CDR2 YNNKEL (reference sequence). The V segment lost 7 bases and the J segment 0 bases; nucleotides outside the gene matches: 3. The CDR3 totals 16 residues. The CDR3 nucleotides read TGTGCCAGCACCCGGGACAGGGGCTCTGGGGCCAACGTCCTGACTTTC. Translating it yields CASTRDRGSGANVLTF.

Here the CDR3 DNA reads TGTGCCAGCAGTTACAACAGAGACTATGGCTACACCTTC. It codes for CASSYNRDYGYTF. The chain links TRBV6-2 or TRBV6-3 to TRBJ1-2; D not certain. Germline V CDR1 and CDR2: MNHEY, SVGEGT. V lost 2 bases to trimming and J lost 3 bases, with 7 bases between them. This CDR3 is built from 13 residues.

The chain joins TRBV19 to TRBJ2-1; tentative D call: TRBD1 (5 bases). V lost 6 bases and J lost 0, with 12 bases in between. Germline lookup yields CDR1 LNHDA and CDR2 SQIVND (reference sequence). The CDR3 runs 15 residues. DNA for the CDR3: TGTGCCAGTAGGGCCGGACAAAGCTCCTACAATGAGCAGTTCTTC. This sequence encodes CASRAGQSSYNEQFF.

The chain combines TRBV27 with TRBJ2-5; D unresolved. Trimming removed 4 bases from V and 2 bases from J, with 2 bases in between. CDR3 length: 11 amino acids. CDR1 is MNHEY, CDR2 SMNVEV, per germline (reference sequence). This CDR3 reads CASSSQETQYF. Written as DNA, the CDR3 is TGTGCCAGCAGTTCTCAAGAGACCCAGTACTTC.

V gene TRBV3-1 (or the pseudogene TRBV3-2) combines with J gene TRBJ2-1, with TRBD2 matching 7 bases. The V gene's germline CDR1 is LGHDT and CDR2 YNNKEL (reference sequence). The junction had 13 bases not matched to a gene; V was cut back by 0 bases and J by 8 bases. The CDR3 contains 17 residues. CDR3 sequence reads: CASSQDRASGIGYEQFF. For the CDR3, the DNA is TGTGCCAGCAGCCAAGATCGGGCTAGCGGCATAGGGTATGAGCAGTTCTTC.

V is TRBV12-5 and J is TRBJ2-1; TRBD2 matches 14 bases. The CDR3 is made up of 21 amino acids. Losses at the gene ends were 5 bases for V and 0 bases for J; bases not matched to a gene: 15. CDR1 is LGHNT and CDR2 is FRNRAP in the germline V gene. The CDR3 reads CASGPSRGLAGGSSSYNEQFF. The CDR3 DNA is TGTGCTAGTGGTCCCTCCCGAGGACTAGCGGGGGGATCGAGCTCCTACAATGAGCAGTTCTTC.

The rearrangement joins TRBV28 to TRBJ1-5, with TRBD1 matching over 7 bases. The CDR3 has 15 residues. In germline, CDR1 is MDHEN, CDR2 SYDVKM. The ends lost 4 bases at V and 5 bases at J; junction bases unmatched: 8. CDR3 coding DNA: TGTGCCAGCAGTTCAACAGGGGCGAAGGATCAGCCCCAGCATTTT. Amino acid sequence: CASSSTGAKDQPQHF.

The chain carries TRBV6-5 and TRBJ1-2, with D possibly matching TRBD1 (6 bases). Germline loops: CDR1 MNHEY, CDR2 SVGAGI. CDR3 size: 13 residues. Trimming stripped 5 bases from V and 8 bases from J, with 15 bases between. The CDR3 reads CASSPLGAGGYTF. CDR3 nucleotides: TGTGCCAGCAGTCCCCTGGGGGCGGGCGGCTACACCTTC.

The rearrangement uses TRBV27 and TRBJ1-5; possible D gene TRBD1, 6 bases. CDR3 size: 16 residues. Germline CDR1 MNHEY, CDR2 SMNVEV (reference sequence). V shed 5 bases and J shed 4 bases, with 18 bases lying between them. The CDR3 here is CASSPRGRTGNQPQHF. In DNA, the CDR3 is TGTGCCAGCAGTCCCAGGGGCCGGACCGGTAATCAGCCCCAGCATTTT.

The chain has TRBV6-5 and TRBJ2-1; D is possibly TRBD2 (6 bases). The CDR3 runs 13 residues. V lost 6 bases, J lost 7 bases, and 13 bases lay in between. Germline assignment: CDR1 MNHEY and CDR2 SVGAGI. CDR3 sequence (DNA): TGTGCCAGCAGCCGGACTACCGAGAATGAGCAGTTCTTC. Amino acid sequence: CASSRTTENEQFF.

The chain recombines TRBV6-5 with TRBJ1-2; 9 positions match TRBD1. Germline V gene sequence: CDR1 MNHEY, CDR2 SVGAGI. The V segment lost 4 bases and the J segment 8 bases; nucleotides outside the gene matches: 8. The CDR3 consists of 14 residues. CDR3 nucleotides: TGTGCCAGCAGTTCAGGGACAGGGATGAAAGGCTACACCTTC. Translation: CASSSGTGMKGYTF.

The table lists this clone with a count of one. The CDR3 protein is CASSIRADRAAFF. The CDR3 bases are TGTGCCAGCAGTATCCGAGCTGACAGGGCGGCTTTCTTT. The chain recombines TRBV27 with TRBJ1-1; 7 bases fit TRBD1. V was clipped by 5 bases and J by 11 bases; unmatched bases: 11. In germline, CDR1 is MNHEY, CDR2 SMNVEV (reference sequence). This CDR3 is 13 amino acids long.

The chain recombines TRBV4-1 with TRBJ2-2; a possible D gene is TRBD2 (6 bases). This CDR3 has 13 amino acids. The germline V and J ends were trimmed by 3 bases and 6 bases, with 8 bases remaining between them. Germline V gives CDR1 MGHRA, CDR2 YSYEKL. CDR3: CASSHASAGELFF. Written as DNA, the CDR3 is TGCGCCAGCAGCCACGCTAGCGCCGGGGAGCTGTTTTTT.

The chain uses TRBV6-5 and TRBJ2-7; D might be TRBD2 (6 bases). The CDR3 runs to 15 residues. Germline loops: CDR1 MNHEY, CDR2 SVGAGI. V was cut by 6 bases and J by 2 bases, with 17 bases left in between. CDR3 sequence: CASSPRVPGAYEQYF. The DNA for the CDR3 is TGTGCCAGCAGCCCCCGAGTTCCGGGAGCCTACGAGCAGTACTTC.

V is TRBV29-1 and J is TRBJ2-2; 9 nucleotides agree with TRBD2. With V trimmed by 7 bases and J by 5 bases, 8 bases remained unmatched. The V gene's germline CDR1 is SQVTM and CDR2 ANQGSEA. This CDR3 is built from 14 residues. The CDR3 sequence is CSASGGTGTGELFF. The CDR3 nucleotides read TGCAGCGCCAGCGGGGGGACTGGTACCGGGGAGCTGTTTTTT.

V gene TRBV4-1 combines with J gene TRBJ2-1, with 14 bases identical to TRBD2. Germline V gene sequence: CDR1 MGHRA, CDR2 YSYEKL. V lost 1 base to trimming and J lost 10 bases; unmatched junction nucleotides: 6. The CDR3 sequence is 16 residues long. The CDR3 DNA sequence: TGCGCCAGCAGCCAAGCCGGGACTAGCGGGAGTAAGGAGCAGTTCTTC. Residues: CASSQAGTSGSKEQFF.

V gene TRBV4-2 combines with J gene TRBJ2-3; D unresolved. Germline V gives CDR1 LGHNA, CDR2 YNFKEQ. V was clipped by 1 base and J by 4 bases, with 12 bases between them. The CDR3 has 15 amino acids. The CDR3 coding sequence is TGTGCCAGCAGCCAAGTCGTCCAGGATCCAGATACGCAGTATTTT. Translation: CASSQVVQDPDTQYF.

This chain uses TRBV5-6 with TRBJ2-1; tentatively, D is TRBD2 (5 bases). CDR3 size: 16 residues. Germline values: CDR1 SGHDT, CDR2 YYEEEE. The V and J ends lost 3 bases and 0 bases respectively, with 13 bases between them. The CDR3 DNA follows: TGTGCCAGCAGCTCGGGCGGGTTTAGCTCCTACAATGAGCAGTTCTTC. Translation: CASSSGGFSSYNEQFF.

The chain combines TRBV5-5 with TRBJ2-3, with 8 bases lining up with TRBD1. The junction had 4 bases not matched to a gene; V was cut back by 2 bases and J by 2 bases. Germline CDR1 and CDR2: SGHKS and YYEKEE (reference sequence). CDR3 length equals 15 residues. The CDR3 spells CASSFEQGVTDTQYF. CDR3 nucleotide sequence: TGTGCCAGCAGCTTTGAACAGGGGGTCACAGATACGCAGTATTTT.